This T cell receptor beta chain comes out of a study of shared clonotypes between healthy human individuals. Assay: immunoSEQ multiplex PCR; the TCRdb copy retains only in-frame clones and omits some. The table records about 2.5 million clones, around 93% of them present only once. CDR3 length: 15 residues. V was trimmed by 11 bases and J by 5 bases, leaving 21 bases between them. Per germline, CDR1 SGHTA and CDR2 FQGNSA. The sample comprised naive CD4+ T cells from PBMCs. Subset meaning: CD45RA+ positively selected. This sequence was found in a young man in good health. Some clones in this sample may be carry-over from other donors' samples. The V gene is TRBV7-2, the J gene TRBJ2-2; a possible D gene is TRBD2 (6 bases). Written as DNA, the CDR3 is TGTGCCGGGGGACTCGGGGGAATGGGAACCGGGGAGCTGTTTTTT. Its protein is CAGGLGGMGTGELFF.